These 2 T cell receptor beta chains originate from one sample sequenced in a study of CD8+CD57+ T cells in acquired aplastic anemia. Genomic DNA, serving as template, underwent TCR beta VDJ and CDR3 profiling. TCRdb re-called the reads with MiXCR, one entry per CDR3 protein. Altogether 250,000 to 300,000 distinct CDR3 sequences are present, approximately 57% being singletons, with the ten largest covering around 1.2%. Patients chosen for sequencing had shown CD8+CD57+ cell expansion by flow cytometry. Sequences were obtained from sorted CD4+, CD8+, or CD8+CD57+ T cells (not recorded which) from PBMCs. The receptors derive from a human donor with aplastic anemia.

V and J are TRBV24-1 and TRBJ1-1; 7 bases are shared with TRBD1. The V gene's germline CDR1 is KGHDR and CDR2 SFDVKD. J lost 8 bases, V lost 3 bases, and 2 bases had no gene match. This CDR3 comprises 12 residues. The CDR3 reads CATSDLRGEAFF. The CDR3 nucleotides are TGTGCCACCAGTGATCTCAGGGGGGAAGCTTTCTTT.

Notes on this clonotype: The junction and the germline gene differ at one end; a read error may be behind it. CDR3 sequence reads: CASSLNHYEQYF. In DNA form, the CDR3 reads TGTGCCAGCAGTTTAAATCACTACGAGCAGTACTTC. The chain uses TRBV10-2 and TRBJ2-7; no clear D. Germline values: CDR1 WSHSY, CDR2 SAAADI. There are 12 residues in the CDR3.